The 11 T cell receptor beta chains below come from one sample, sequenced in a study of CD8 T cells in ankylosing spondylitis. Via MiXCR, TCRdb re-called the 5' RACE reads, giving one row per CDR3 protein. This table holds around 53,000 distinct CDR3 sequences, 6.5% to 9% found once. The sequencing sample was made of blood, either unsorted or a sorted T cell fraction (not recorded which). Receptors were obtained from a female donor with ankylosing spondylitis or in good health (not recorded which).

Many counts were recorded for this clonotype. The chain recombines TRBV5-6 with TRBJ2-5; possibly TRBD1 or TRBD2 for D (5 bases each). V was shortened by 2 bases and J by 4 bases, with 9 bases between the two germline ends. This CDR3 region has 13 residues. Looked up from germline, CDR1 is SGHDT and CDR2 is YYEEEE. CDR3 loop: CASSFGTRETQYF. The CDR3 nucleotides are TGTGCCAGCAGCTTTGGGACGCGAGAGACCCAGTACTTC. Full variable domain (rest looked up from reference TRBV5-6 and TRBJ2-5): DAGVTQSPTHLIKTRGQQVTLRCSPKSGHDTVSWYQQALGQGPQFIFQYYEEEERQRGNFPDRFSGHQFPNYSSELNVNALLLGDSALYLCASSFGTRETQYFGPGTRLLVL.

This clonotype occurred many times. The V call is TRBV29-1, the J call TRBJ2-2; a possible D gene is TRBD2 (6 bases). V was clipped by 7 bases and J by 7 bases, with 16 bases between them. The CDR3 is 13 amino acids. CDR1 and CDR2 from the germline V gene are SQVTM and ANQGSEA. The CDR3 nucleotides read TGCAGCGCTGAGACAGCGCGGGGCGGGGAGCTGTTTTTT. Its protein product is CSAETARGGELFF.

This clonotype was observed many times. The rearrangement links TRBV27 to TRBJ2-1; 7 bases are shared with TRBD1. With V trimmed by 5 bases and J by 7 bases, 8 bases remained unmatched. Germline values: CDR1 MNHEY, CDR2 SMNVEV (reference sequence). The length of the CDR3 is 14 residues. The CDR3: CASSPIDRENEQFF. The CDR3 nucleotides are TGTGCCAGCAGTCCAATAGACAGGGAGAATGAGCAGTTCTTC.

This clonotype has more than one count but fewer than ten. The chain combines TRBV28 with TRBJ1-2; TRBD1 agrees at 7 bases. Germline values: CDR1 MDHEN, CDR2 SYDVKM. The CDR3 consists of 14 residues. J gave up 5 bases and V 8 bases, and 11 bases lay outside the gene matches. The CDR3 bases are TGTGCCAGCGGAGCCGGGACAGCCATTTATGGCTACACCTTC. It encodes CASGAGTAIYGYTF.

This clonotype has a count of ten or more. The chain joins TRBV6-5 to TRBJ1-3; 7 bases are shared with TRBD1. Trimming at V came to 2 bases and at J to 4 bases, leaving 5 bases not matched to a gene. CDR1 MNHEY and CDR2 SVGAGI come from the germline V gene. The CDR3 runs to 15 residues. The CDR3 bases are TGTGCCAGCAGTTACGAGGGGGCGAGAGGAAACACCATATATTTT. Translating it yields CASSYEGARGNTIYF.

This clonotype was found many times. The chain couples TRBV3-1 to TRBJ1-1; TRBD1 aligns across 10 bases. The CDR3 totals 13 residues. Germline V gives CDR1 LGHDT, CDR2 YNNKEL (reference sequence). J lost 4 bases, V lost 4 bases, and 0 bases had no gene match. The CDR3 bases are TGTGCCAGCAGCCGACAGGGGGCCACTGAAGCTTTCTTT. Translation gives CASSRQGATEAFF.

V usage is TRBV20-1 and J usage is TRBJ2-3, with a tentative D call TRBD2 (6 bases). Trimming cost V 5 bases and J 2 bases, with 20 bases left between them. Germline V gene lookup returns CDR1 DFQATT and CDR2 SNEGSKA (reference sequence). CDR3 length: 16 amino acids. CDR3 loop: CSAPGISGEYTDTQYF. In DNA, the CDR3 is TGCAGTGCTCCCGGCATTAGCGGCGAGTACACAGATACGCAGTATTTT.

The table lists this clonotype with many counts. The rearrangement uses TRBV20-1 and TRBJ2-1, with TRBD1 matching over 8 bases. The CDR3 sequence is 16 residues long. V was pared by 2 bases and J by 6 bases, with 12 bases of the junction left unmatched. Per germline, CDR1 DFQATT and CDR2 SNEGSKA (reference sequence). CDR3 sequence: CSARQMDRVGLNEQFF. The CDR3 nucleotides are TGCAGTGCTAGACAAATGGACAGGGTGGGGCTCAATGAGCAGTTCTTC.

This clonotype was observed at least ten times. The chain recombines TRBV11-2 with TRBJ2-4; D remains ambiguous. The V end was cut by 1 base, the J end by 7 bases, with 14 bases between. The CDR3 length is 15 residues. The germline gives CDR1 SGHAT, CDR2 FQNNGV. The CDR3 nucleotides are TGTGCCAGCAGCTTAGTCGGGCTTCCCGGTAACATTCAGTACTTC. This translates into CASSLVGLPGNIQYF.

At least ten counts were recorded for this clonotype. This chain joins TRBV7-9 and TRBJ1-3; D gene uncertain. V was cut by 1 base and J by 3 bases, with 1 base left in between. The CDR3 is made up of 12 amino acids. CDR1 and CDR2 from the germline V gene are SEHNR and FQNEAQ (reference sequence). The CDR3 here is CASSLGGNTIYF. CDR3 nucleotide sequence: TGTGCCAGCAGCTTAGGTGGAAACACCATATATTTT. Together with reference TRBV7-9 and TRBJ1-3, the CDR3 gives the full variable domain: DTGVSQNPRHKITKRGQNVTFRCDPISEHNRLYWYRQTLGQGPEFLTYFQNEAQLEKSRLLSDRFSAERPKGSFSTLEIQRTEQGDSAMYLCASSLGGNTIYFGEGSWLTVV.

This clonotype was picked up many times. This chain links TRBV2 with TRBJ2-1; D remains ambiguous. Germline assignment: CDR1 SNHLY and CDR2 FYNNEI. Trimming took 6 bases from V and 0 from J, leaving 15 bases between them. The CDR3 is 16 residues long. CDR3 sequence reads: CASSSFGFASYNEQFF. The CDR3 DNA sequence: TGTGCCAGCAGCTCCTTCGGGTTTGCCTCCTACAATGAGCAGTTCTTC.